This T cell receptor beta chain was retrieved from a study of CD8 T cells in ankylosing spondylitis. Study-wide results and caveats: Disease-linked clones had a CD8+ phenotype and relatively low frequency in peripheral blood. Typical of ankylosing spondylitis blood, it appeared, was a TCR beta motif of 7 or 8 highly homologous variants.

Each TCR beta library was made by quantitative 5'-RACE that incorporated molecular barcodes. MiXCR, applied by TCRdb to the 5' RACE reads, yields one record per CDR3 protein. The top ten hold over 0.8% of the sample, which has about 450,000 distinct CDR3 sequences, roughly 26% seen once. Regarding this clonotype: Its matching antigen is unknown. A read error is likely, as this CDR3 ends without the conserved phenylalanine or tryptophan.

The ends were cut back, 2 bases at V and 5 bases at J, with 12 bases in the middle. Germline V gene sequence: CDR1 SGHVS, CDR2 FQNEAQ. CDR3 length: 15 residues. The chain recombines TRBV7-8 with TRBJ2-2, with D perhaps matching TRBD2 (6 bases). This sequence was found in a male donor with ankylosing spondylitis. The sample comprised blood, either unsorted or a sorted T cell fraction (not recorded which). CDR3 DNA sequence: TGTGCCAGCAGCTTACGGAGGGGTAGGACCGGGGAGCTGTTTTTA. Protein product: CASSLRRGRTGELFL.